A selection of T cell receptor beta chains follows, all from one sample in a study of circulating and synovial CD4+ cells in juvenile arthritis. Libraries were prepared by immunoSEQ multiplex PCR; TCRdb keeps only in-frame clonotypes and omits some of them. This sample has some 15,000 clones, with under 95% found just once. Sequencing was done on a sample of CD4+ T cells from blood. Source of these receptors: a human donor with juvenile idiopathic arthritis. Both conserved end residues are part of each CDR3. D genes are given only for firm matches. Clone size, where shown, is once, few, many, or a class for clones that have expanded.

d_gene: -
j_gene: TRBJ2-7
v_gene: TRBV11-2
abundance: -
CDR3nt: TGTGCCAGCAGCCTTCCTCAGGTTCCCTACGAGCAGTACTTC
CDR3aa: CASSLPQVPYEQYF

d_gene: TRBD1
j_gene: TRBJ1-5
v_gene: TRBV10-1
abundance: -
CDR3nt: TGCGCCAATGGAGTACAGGGGTCTGGTCAGCCCCAGCATTTT
CDR3aa: CANGVQGSGQPQHF

d_gene: TRBD1
j_gene: TRBJ1-1
v_gene: TRBV27
abundance: -
CDR3nt: TGTGCCAGCAGTTTCAGGGGGCGAGGAACTGAAGCTTTCTTT
CDR3aa: CASSFRGRGTEAFF

d_gene: -
j_gene: TRBJ2-1
v_gene: TRBV9
abundance: -
CDR3nt: TGTGCCAGCAGCGCCGTAGTATTCAATGAGCAGTTCTTC
CDR3aa: CASSAVVFNEQFF

d_gene: -
j_gene: TRBJ2-3
v_gene: TRBV5-1
abundance: -
CDR3nt: TGCGCCAGCACGAGGGAGATCGGCACAGATACGCAGTATTTT
CDR3aa: CASTREIGTDTQYF

d_gene: -
j_gene: TRBJ2-5
v_gene: TRBV20-1
abundance: -
CDR3nt: TGCAGTGCCCAGACGAGCGCGTCCCAGTACTTC
CDR3aa: CSAQTSASQYF

d_gene: TRBD2
j_gene: TRBJ2-7
v_gene: TRBV18
abundance: -
CDR3nt: TGTGCCAGCTCACCCACGAGAGGGACTAGCGGGAGTAGCGAGCAGTACTTC
CDR3aa: CASSPTRGTSGSSEQYF

d_gene: -
j_gene: TRBJ1-2
v_gene: TRBV6-6
abundance: -
CDR3nt: TGTGCCAGCAGCCCTGCGCTCTATGGCTACACCTTC
CDR3aa: CASSPALYGYTF

d_gene: -
j_gene: TRBJ1-1
v_gene: TRBV18
abundance: once
CDR3nt: TGTGCCAGCTCACCACCGGACAGCTTCACTGAAGCTTTCTTT
CDR3aa: CASSPPDSFTEAFF

d_gene: TRBD1
j_gene: TRBJ1-2
v_gene: TRBV5-1
abundance: -
CDR3nt: TGCGCCAGCAGCTTGGGTTCCACAGGGGAAGGCTACACCTTC
CDR3aa: CASSLGSTGEGYTF

d_gene: -
j_gene: TRBJ2-7
v_gene: TRBV7-6
abundance: -
CDR3nt: TGTGCCAGCAGCTCTTTATCAGCGGGCGATACCTACGAGCAGTACTTC
CDR3aa: CASSSLSAGDTYEQYF

d_gene: TRBD1
j_gene: TRBJ2-5
v_gene: TRBV4-1
abundance: once
CDR3nt: TGCGCCAGCAGCCATAGACAGGGGGCTGGAGAGACCCAGTACTTC
CDR3aa: CASSHRQGAGETQYF

d_gene: TRBD2
j_gene: TRBJ2-4
v_gene: TRBV5-4
abundance: -
CDR3nt: TGTGCCAGCAGCGGGGGACTAGCCAGCATTCAGTACTTC
CDR3aa: CASSGGLASIQYF

d_gene: -
j_gene: TRBJ1-1
v_gene: TRBV15
abundance: -
CDR3nt: TGTGCCACCAGAAACGAGGGACATTTTCTTTCTGAAGCTTTCTTT
CDR3aa: CATRNEGHFLSEAFF

d_gene: -
j_gene: TRBJ2-2
v_gene: TRBV14
abundance: -
CDR3nt: TGTGCCAGCAGCCAAACGGGACTGGGGCTTGAGAACACCGGGGAGCTGTTTTTT
CDR3aa: CASSQTGLGLENTGELFF

d_gene: -
j_gene: TRBJ2-7
v_gene: TRBV7-2
abundance: -
CDR3nt: TGTGCCAGCAGCTTAACCTCCTACGAGCAGTACTTC
CDR3aa: CASSLTSYEQYF

d_gene: TRBD2
j_gene: TRBJ2-7
v_gene: TRBV18
abundance: -
CDR3nt: TGTGCCAGCTCACCATTCACTAGCGGGAGTAATGAGCAGTACTTC
CDR3aa: CASSPFTSGSNEQYF

d_gene: -
j_gene: TRBJ1-2
v_gene: TRBV6-6
abundance: -
CDR3nt: TGTGCCAGCAGTTACGTGCGGATGGGGGCCGACGGCTACACCTTC
CDR3aa: CASSYVRMGADGYTF

d_gene: TRBD1
j_gene: TRBJ1-2
v_gene: TRBV9
abundance: -
CDR3nt: TGTGCCAGCAGCGTAGAGGGACAGGGGGCGATCGGCTACACCTTC
CDR3aa: CASSVEGQGAIGYTF

d_gene: TRBD2
j_gene: TRBJ2-7
v_gene: TRBV15
abundance: once
CDR3nt: TGTGCCACCAGCAGAGATCAGCGGGGCTCCTACGAGCAGTACTTC
CDR3aa: CATSRDQRGSYEQYF

d_gene: -
j_gene: TRBJ2-5
v_gene: TRBV5-4
abundance: -
CDR3nt: TGTGCCAGCAGCTCGGAACAGCGGGAGACCCAGTACTTC
CDR3aa: CASSSEQRETQYF

d_gene: -
j_gene: TRBJ2-6
v_gene: TRBV2
abundance: -
CDR3nt: TGTGCCAGCAGTGAGAGAGGTTCTGGGGCCAACGTCCTGACTTTC
CDR3aa: CASSERGSGANVLTF

d_gene: -
j_gene: TRBJ2-3
v_gene: TRBV10-3
abundance: -
CDR3nt: TGTGCCATCAGCAAAAAGGGGGGGACCCGTAGCACAGATACGCAGTATTTT
CDR3aa: CAISKKGGTRSTDTQYF

d_gene: TRBD2
j_gene: TRBJ2-1
v_gene: TRBV6-6
abundance: -
CDR3nt: TGTGCCAGTGAGCGGGGGGGAACAAATGAGCAGTTCTTC
CDR3aa: CASERGGTNEQFF

d_gene: TRBD2
j_gene: TRBJ2-1
v_gene: TRBV6-6
abundance: -
CDR3nt: TGTGCCAGCAGCCCCGGGACTAGCGGTCACAATGAGCAGTTCTTC
CDR3aa: CASSPGTSGHNEQFF

d_gene: TRBD2
j_gene: TRBJ2-4
v_gene: TRBV5-5
abundance: -
CDR3nt: TGTGCCAGCAGCCCGGGACTAGCGAGTCTAGCCAAAAACATTCAGTACTTC
CDR3aa: CASSPGLASLAKNIQYF

d_gene: TRBD1
j_gene: TRBJ1-4
v_gene: TRBV7-2
abundance: -
CDR3nt: TGTGCCAGCAGCGCCTGGACAGGGCGAACTAATGAAAAACTGTTTTTT
CDR3aa: CASSAWTGRTNEKLFF

d_gene: TRBD2
j_gene: TRBJ2-1
v_gene: TRBV15
abundance: -
CDR3nt: TGTGCCACCCGGCGGGAGGAAGGTGAGCAGTTCTTC
CDR3aa: CATRREEGEQFF

d_gene: TRBD1
j_gene: TRBJ1-6
v_gene: TRBV25-1
abundance: -
CDR3nt: TGTGCCAGCAGGGACAGGGATGATTCCCCCCTCCACTTT
CDR3aa: CASRDRDDSPLHF

d_gene: TRBD1
j_gene: TRBJ1-2
v_gene: TRBV7-2
abundance: few
CDR3nt: TGTGCCAGCAGCCCCCGGACAGGTGGGGTTAACTATGGCTACACCTTC
CDR3aa: CASSPRTGGVNYGYTF

d_gene: TRBD1
j_gene: TRBJ1-2
v_gene: TRBV6-5
abundance: -
CDR3nt: TGTGCCAGCAGTTACTCGAAAGGGGGCGTCTTCGGCTACACCTTC
CDR3aa: CASSYSKGGVFGYTF

d_gene: -
j_gene: TRBJ1-2
v_gene: TRBV2
abundance: -
CDR3nt: TGTGCCAGCATTAAAGAGGTTGGGGCCGGCTACACCTTC
CDR3aa: CASIKEVGAGYTF

d_gene: -
j_gene: TRBJ2-2
v_gene: TRBV5-1
abundance: -
CDR3nt: TGCGCCAGCAGCTTGACTGTGGGAGCGAACACCGGGGAGCTGTTTTTT
CDR3aa: CASSLTVGANTGELFF

d_gene: TRBD2
j_gene: TRBJ2-7
v_gene: TRBV11-2
abundance: -
CDR3nt: TGTGCCAGCAGCCCGTACCCTTCTCCTAGCGGCATTTACGAGCAGTACTTC
CDR3aa: CASSPYPSPSGIYEQYF

d_gene: TRBD2
j_gene: TRBJ2-1
v_gene: TRBV29-1
abundance: once
CDR3nt: TGCAGCGTTGCGGGAGGATTAACCAATGAGCAGTTCTTC
CDR3aa: CSVAGGLTNEQFF

d_gene: -
j_gene: TRBJ1-6
v_gene: TRBV7-9
abundance: few
CDR3nt: TGTGCCAGCAGCTTAGAACAGTATAATTCACCCCTCCACTTT
CDR3aa: CASSLEQYNSPLHF

d_gene: TRBD1
j_gene: TRBJ1-5
v_gene: TRBV6-1
abundance: -
CDR3nt: TGTGCCAGCAGTGAACAGGGGGGCCTTAGCAATCAGCCCCAGCATTTT
CDR3aa: CASSEQGGLSNQPQHF